Presented here are 16 T cell receptor beta chains from one specimen sequenced in a study of shared clonotypes between healthy human individuals. The table came from immunoSEQ multiplex PCR; TCRdb's copy has only in-frame clones and leaves some out. The data contain 2 million to 2.5 million clones, approximately 96% of them seen just once; the ten biggest clones take up roughly 0.13%. Sequenced input: naive CD4+ T cells sorted from blood. The subset denotes: CD45RA+ positively selected. Receptors originate from a man aged 18 to 30 in good health.

This clone was counted once. This chain connects TRBV2 to TRBJ1-1; perhaps TRBD1 as D (6 bases). Germline lookup yields CDR1 SNHLY and CDR2 FYNNEI. The CDR3 sequence is 14 residues long. Trimming cost V 11 bases and J 3 bases, with 19 bases left between them. The DNA for the CDR3 is TGTGCCCTAGGGGGGGTTAGTGCGGACACTGAAGCTTTCTTT. Amino acid sequence: CALGGVSADTEAFF.

The chain couples TRBV5-1 to TRBJ2-7; 8 bases are shared with TRBD1. The CDR3 covers 15 residues. V dropped 4 bases and J dropped 3; count of bases not matched to a gene: 9. CDR1 SGHRS and CDR2 YFSETQ come from the germline V gene. The CDR3 DNA is TGCGCCAGCAGCCCGCCCGGGACAGGCCTCTACGAGCAGTACTTC. Translated: CASSPPGTGLYEQYF.

CDR3 coding DNA: TGTGCCAGCAGCCTGAAGGTCGGGGGAAATGGGAACGAGCAGTACTTC. Translating gives CASSLKVGGNGNEQYF. The V gene is TRBV5-4, the J gene TRBJ2-7, with a weak D call TRBD2 (6 bases). CDR3 size: 16 residues. Trimming left V 4 bases short and J 5 bases short, with 22 bases between. From germline, CDR1 is SGHNT and CDR2 YYREEE (reference sequence).

The rearrangement links TRBV7-8 to TRBJ2-7; the match to TRBD2 covers 7 bases. The length of the CDR3 is 16 residues. V trimming: 3 bases; J trimming: 1 base; junction bases outside the gene matches: 9. In germline, CDR1 is SGHVS, CDR2 FQNEAQ. CDR3 in DNA: TGTGCCAGCAGCTTGACTTCCGGGACTACATCCTACGAGCAGTACTTC. Translating it yields CASSLTSGTTSYEQYF.

The count of this clone is one. The chain recombines TRBV5-4 with TRBJ1-4; 11 bases agree with TRBD1. The germline V gene has CDR1 SGHNT and CDR2 YYREEE (reference sequence). The CDR3 sequence is 15 residues long. The V segment lost 2 bases and the J segment 8 bases; nucleotides outside the gene matches: 5. The CDR3 region is CASSFFGTGGEKLFF. CDR3 DNA: TGTGCCAGCAGCTTTTTCGGGACAGGGGGGGAAAAACTGTTTTTT.

The rearrangement links TRBV27 to TRBJ2-7; 7 bases are shared with TRBD1. This CDR3 comprises 14 residues. With V trimmed by 6 bases and J by 5 bases, 10 bases remained unmatched. Germline V gives CDR1 MNHEY, CDR2 SMNVEV (reference sequence). The CDR3 reads CASRVETGLNEQYF. In nucleotides, the CDR3 is TGTGCCAGCAGAGTGGAGACAGGGTTAAACGAGCAGTACTTC.

This clone was recorded only once. The gene calls are TRBV25-1 and TRBJ1-3; tentative D call: TRBD1 (6 bases). V was cut by 0 bases and J by 4 bases, with 16 bases left in between. The CDR3 runs to 17 residues. Germline CDR1 MGHDK, CDR2 SYGVNS. The CDR3 nucleotides are TGTGCCAGCAGTGAATATATTCCTTGGGGGGCAGGAAACACCATATATTTT. This encodes CASSEYIPWGAGNTIYF.

The V gene is TRBV28, the J gene TRBJ1-6; possibly TRBD1 for D (5 bases). The germline V gene has CDR1 MDHEN and CDR2 SYDVKM. This CDR3 comprises 13 residues. The ends were cut back, 6 bases at V and 10 bases at J, with 13 bases in the middle. The CDR3 loop reads CASRGPGGSPLHF. CDR3 DNA sequence: TGTGCCAGCAGGGGACCGGGGGGGTCACCCCTCCACTTT.

This rearrangement joins TRBV10-2 to TRBJ1-2; a weak D match, TRBD1 (5 bases). CDR1 WSHSY and CDR2 SAAADI come from the germline V gene. Trimming cost V 7 bases and J 8 bases, with 20 bases left between them. The CDR3 loop spans 14 amino acids. CDR3 nucleotide sequence: TGCGCCAGCAACACTGTGGGGGGAAGGTACGGCTACACCTTC. This encodes CASNTVGGRYGYTF.

The chain employs TRBV28 and TRBJ1-5, with 9 bases lining up with TRBD1. CDR3 size: 14 residues. Trimming took 5 bases from V and 5 from J; bases not matched to a gene: 4. Germline CDR1 and CDR2: MDHEN and SYDVKM. CDR3 sequence: CASSKGQGYQPQHF. In DNA form, the CDR3 reads TGTGCCAGCAGTAAGGGACAGGGCTATCAGCCCCAGCATTTT.

The genes are TRBV5-1 and TRBJ2-2, with TRBD1 as a possible D gene (6 bases). The germline gives CDR1 SGHRS, CDR2 YFSETQ. V shed 7 bases and J shed 5 bases, with 12 bases lying between them. The CDR3 length is 13 residues. The CDR3 spells CASQGKKTGELFF. Here the CDR3 DNA reads TGCGCCAGCCAGGGGAAAAAGACCGGGGAGCTGTTTTTT.

The chain carries TRBV7-3 and TRBJ2-2, with D possibly called TRBD1 or TRBD2 (5 bases each). This CDR3 region has 14 residues. V lost 5 bases and J 8 bases, leaving 15 bases between the germline ends. Germline V gives CDR1 SGHTA, CDR2 FQGTGA. The CDR3 sequence: CASSPGPELGELFF. CDR3 coding DNA: TGTGCCAGCAGCCCGGGACCGGAACTAGGGGAGCTGTTTTTT.

This rearrangement joins TRBV9 to TRBJ2-7; TRBD1 agrees at 8 bases. V was clipped by 4 bases and J by 0 bases; unmatched bases: 6. Per the germline V gene, CDR1 is SGDLS and CDR2 is YYNGEE. The CDR3 has 15 amino acids. The chain's CDR3 is CASSFGQGNSYEQYF. CDR3 nucleotides: TGTGCCAGCAGCTTTGGACAGGGTAACTCCTACGAGCAGTACTTC.

This clone was counted a single time. The gene calls are TRBV28 and TRBJ1-5; 7 bases map to TRBD1. CDR1 is MDHEN, CDR2 SYDVKM, per germline. J gave up 5 bases and V 6 bases, and 13 bases lay outside the gene matches. The CDR3 is 16 residues long. In nucleotides, the CDR3 is TGTGCCAGCAGAAGAGGGAGACAGGGACGGGATCAGCCCCAGCATTTT. Its protein is CASRRGRQGRDQPQHF.

The rearrangement joins TRBV19 to TRBJ1-5, with a tentative D call TRBD1 (6 bases). The CDR3 covers 16 residues. Germline V gives CDR1 LNHDA, CDR2 SQIVND (reference sequence). V lost 5 bases and J lost 0, with 14 bases in between. CDR3 nucleotide sequence: TGTGCCAGTAGTGATACAGGGAGGGATAGCAATCAGCCCCAGCATTTT. Translating gives CASSDTGRDSNQPQHF.

The rearrangement joins TRBV11-3 to TRBJ2-3; D gene unclear. Germline V gene lookup returns CDR1 SGHNT and CDR2 YENEEA. The CDR3 extends over 15 amino acids. The V end lost 1 base, the J end lost 0 bases, and 8 bases lay between the germline ends. The CDR3 coding sequence is TGTGCCAGCAGCTTAGTCCCCGGAAGCACAGATACGCAGTATTTT. This translates into CASSLVPGSTDTQYF.